This T cell receptor (beta chain) was retrieved from a study of CD4+ T cells in melanoma. Per germline, CDR1 MNHEY and CDR2 SVGEGT. V lost 1 base, J lost 0 bases, and 6 bases stayed unmatched. This CDR3 has 18 amino acids. Clones were sequenced by immunoSEQ multiplex PCR, and TCRdb holds only the in-frame ones, with some missing. The sample holds fewer than 5,000 clones; around 57% are singletons and the top ten take over 25%. The TCR originated in a human donor with melanoma. The chain combines TRBV6-2 or TRBV6-3 with TRBJ2-1, with 10 bases matching TRBD2. Specimen: cells from a culture (not recorded whether cultured in vitro). The CDR3 bases are TGTGCCAGCAGTTACTTATCCGGGACTAGCGTCTCCTACAATGAGCAGTTCTTC. This translates into CASSYLSGTSVSYNEQFF.